This T cell receptor (beta chain) was sequenced for a study of blood T cell repertoires in COVID-19. Study summary: The United States, Italy and Spain were the sources of the acute and convalescent COVID-19 samples. T cells, B-cell-depleted T cells, or PBMCs supplied cDNA or gDNA.

Per the authors' pipeline: Estimated nucleated cell counts came from reference gene primer amplification. The repertoire was sequenced with immunoSEQ multiplex PCR; TCRdb's copy has only in-frame clones and lacks some. Clone size and V and J calls were adopted from that table, with D and trimming inferred from the DNA. Found here are about 150,000 clones, about 85% of them singletons; the top ten hold 0.6% to 0.65%. This receptor was identified in a man between 60 and 70 years old with COVID-19, enrolled during active disease. The specimen sequenced was peripheral blood.

The CDR3 reads CASSPRGDRGSSYNEQFF. CDR3 DNA sequence: TGTGCCAGCAGCCCTCGAGGGGACAGGGGTAGCTCCTACAATGAGCAGTTCTTC. This chain connects TRBV5-6 to TRBJ2-1, with 10 bases aligning to TRBD1. Germline values: CDR1 SGHDT, CDR2 YYEEEE. J gave up 0 bases and V 4 bases, and 10 bases lay outside the gene matches. The CDR3 extends over 18 amino acids. The entire variable domain, with the rest obtained from reference TRBV5-6 and TRBJ2-1, is as follows: DAGVTQSPTHLIKTRGQQVTLRCSPKSGHDTVSWYQQALGQGPQFIFQYYEEEERQRGNFPDRFSGHQFPNYSSELNVNALLLGDSALYLCASSPRGDRGSSYNEQFFGPGTRLTVL.